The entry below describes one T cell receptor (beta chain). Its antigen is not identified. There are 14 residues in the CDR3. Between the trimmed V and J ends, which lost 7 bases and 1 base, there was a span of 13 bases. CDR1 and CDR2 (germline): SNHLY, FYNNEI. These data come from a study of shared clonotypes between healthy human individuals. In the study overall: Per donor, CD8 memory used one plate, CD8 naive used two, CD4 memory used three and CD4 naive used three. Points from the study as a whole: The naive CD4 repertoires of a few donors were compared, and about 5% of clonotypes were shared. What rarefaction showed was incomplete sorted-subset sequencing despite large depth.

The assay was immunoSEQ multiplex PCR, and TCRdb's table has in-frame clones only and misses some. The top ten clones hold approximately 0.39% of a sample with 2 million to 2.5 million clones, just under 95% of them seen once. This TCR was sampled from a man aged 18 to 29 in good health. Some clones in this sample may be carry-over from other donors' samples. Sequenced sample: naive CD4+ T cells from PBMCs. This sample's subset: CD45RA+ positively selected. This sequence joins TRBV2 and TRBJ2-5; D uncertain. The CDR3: CASKLQRTQETQYF. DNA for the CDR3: TGTGCCAGCAAATTACAGCGAACCCAAGAGACCCAGTACTTC.